The T cell receptor beta chain described here comes from a study of blood T cell repertoires in COVID-19. The wider study: Sites in the United States, Italy and Spain provided acute and convalescent COVID-19 samples.

How the authors handled the data: Scientists estimated how many nucleated cells there were by amplifying reference gene primers. Here immunoSEQ multiplex PCR was the method, and the copy in TCRdb shows in-frame clones only, minus some. The V and J calls and clone size come from that table; D and trimming were worked out from the DNA. Here the sample spans roughly 140,000 clones, approximately 90% being singletons. V gave up 3 bases and J gave up 9 bases; unmatched junction bases: 6. This CDR3 region has 14 residues. CDR1 is SGHDT, CDR2 YYEEEE, per germline. Sequencing was carried out using peripheral blood. The sequence came from a woman over 75 with acute or convalescent COVID-19. The chain employs TRBV5-6 and TRBJ1-6; TRBD1 aligns across 7 bases. The CDR3 here is CASSSGTVGSPLHF. DNA of the CDR3: TGTGCCAGCAGCTCCGGGACAGTGGGTTCACCCCTCCACTTT.